Sequencing of this T cell receptor beta chain was carried out in a study of blood T cell repertoires in COVID-19. Study-wide context: COVID-19 samples collected from the United States, Italy and Spain covered acute and convalescent phases. In each case, the material was cDNA or gDNA derived from T cells, B-cell-depleted T cells, or PBMCs.

As originally analysed: Nucleated cell counts were estimated from reference gene primer amplification. Repertoires were generated with immunoSEQ multiplex PCR, while TCRdb's copy carries only in-frame clones and drops some. V and J calls and clone size follow that table, whereas D and trimming were derived from the DNA. The sample lists around 110,000 clones; approximately 84% were seen once. The germline CDR1 and CDR2 sequences are LNHDA and SQIVND (reference sequence). The CDR3 loop spans 15 amino acids. V shed 6 bases and J 5 bases; nucleotides not matched to a gene: 10. The chain employs TRBV19 and TRBJ1-1; 9 bases map to TRBD1. The sample was peripheral blood. The TCR comes from a man aged 65-85 years with active or convalescent COVID-19. CDR3 in amino acids: CASSTVQGAGTEAFF. CDR3 in DNA: TGTGCCAGTAGCACCGTACAGGGGGCAGGGACTGAAGCTTTCTTT.